Below, 17 T cell receptor beta chains from the same sample are listed, as sequenced in a study of T cells in narcolepsy. Some clones are missing from TCRdb's copy, which holds only in-frame ones; the method was immunoSEQ multiplex PCR. This sample yields roughly 34,000 clones, of which roughly 87% are seen a single time; around 0.9% belongs to the top ten. The sample taken for sequencing was CD45RA- memory CD4+ T cells from PBMCs. All receptors come from a human donor with narcolepsy.

This chain links TRBV9 with TRBJ2-1; a possible D gene is TRBD2 (5 bases). CDR1 is SGDLS, CDR2 YYNGEE, per germline. V was cut by 3 bases and J by 3 bases, with 13 bases left in between. CDR3 size: 15 residues. CDR3 loop: CASSAEAFVYNEQFF. The CDR3 DNA reads as TGTGCCAGCAGCGCGGAGGCCTTCGTCTACAATGAGCAGTTCTTC.

This chain links TRBV19 with TRBJ2-7; 9 nucleotides line up with TRBD1. With 6 bases clipped from V and 0 bases from J, the junction kept 3 bases outside the gene matches. The CDR3 sequence is 14 residues long. Germline V gene sequence: CDR1 LNHDA, CDR2 SQIVND (reference sequence). CDR3 amino acids: CASRGTGPSYEQYF. The DNA for the CDR3 is TGTGCCAGTAGAGGGACAGGGCCCTCCTACGAGCAGTACTTC.

V usage is TRBV5-1 and J usage is TRBJ2-4; no firm D call. The V gene lost 0 bases and the J gene lost 3 bases, with 13 bases spanning the gap. There are 16 residues in the CDR3. CDR1 and CDR2 from the germline V gene are SGHRS and YFSETQ. CDR3 amino acids: CASSLEATAVKNIQYF. CDR3 DNA sequence: TGCGCCAGCAGCTTGGAGGCGACGGCAGTCAAAAACATTCAGTACTTC.

The chain recombines TRBV18 with TRBJ1-1; a possible D gene is TRBD1 (5 bases). Trimming cost V 3 bases and J 4 bases, with 15 bases left between them. The CDR3 runs 15 residues. Germline CDR1 is KGHSH and CDR2 is LQKENI. Here the CDR3 DNA reads TGTGCCAGCTCACCCACAAGTTCAGGGACCACTGAAGCTTTCTTT. Translated, it gives CASSPTSSGTTEAFF. Combining the CDR3 with reference TRBV18 and TRBJ1-1 gives the whole variable domain NAGVMQNPRHLVRRRGQEARLRCSPMKGHSHVYWYRQLPEEGLKFMVYLQKENIIDESGMPKERFSAEFPKEGPSILRIQQVVRGDSAAYFCASSPTSSGTTEAFFGQGTRLTVV.

V gene TRBV10-3 combines with J gene TRBJ2-7; 13 bases fit TRBD2. The V gene end was trimmed by 10 bases and the J gene end by 4 bases; junction bases not matched to a gene: 7. The germline V gene encodes CDR1 ENHRY and CDR2 SYGVKD. This CDR3 is 14 amino acids long. CDR3 protein: CATRLAGGLYEQYF. Here the CDR3 DNA reads TGTGCCACCCGACTAGCGGGAGGCCTTTACGAGCAGTACTTC.

V gene TRBV19 combines with J gene TRBJ1-6; TRBD1 matches at 8 bases. The CDR3 has 13 amino acids. Germline assignment: CDR1 LNHDA and CDR2 SQIVND (reference sequence). Trimming removed 6 bases from V and 6 bases from J; junction bases left unmatched: 1. CDR3 bases: TGTGCCAGTAGGGGGACAGGTAATTCACCCCTCCACTTT. It is translated as CASRGTGNSPLHF.

The genes are TRBV29-1 and TRBJ1-1; D call uncertain. CDR3 length equals 13 residues. Trimming removed 7 bases at V and 1 base at J, with 13 bases between. In germline, CDR1 is SQVTM, CDR2 ANQGSEA. The DNA for the CDR3 is TGCAGCGCCACGAGCGTCGGGAACACTGAAGCTTTCTTT. This gives the protein CSATSVGNTEAFF.

The chain links TRBV7-9 to TRBJ1-1; D is uncertain. The CDR3 consists of 15 residues. V lost 0 bases and J lost 4, with 12 bases in between. Per the germline V gene, CDR1 is SEHNR and CDR2 is FQNEAQ (reference sequence). The CDR3 loop is CASSLADGVATEAFF. CDR3 bases: TGTGCCAGCAGCTTAGCCGACGGCGTTGCCACTGAAGCTTTCTTT.

V usage is TRBV5-1 and J usage is TRBJ1-2, with D tentatively TRBD1 (5 bases). CDR3 length equals 16 residues. Germline V lookup: CDR1 SGHRS, CDR2 YFSETQ. The ends were cut back, 5 bases at V and 1 base at J, with 18 bases in the middle. CDR3 in amino acids: CASRQISGSSNYGYTF. CDR3 sequence (DNA): TGCGCCAGCAGGCAAATATCAGGGTCGAGTAACTATGGCTACACCTTC.

J is TRBJ2-3 and V is TRBV19; possibly TRBD1 for D (6 bases). Per the germline V gene, CDR1 is LNHDA and CDR2 is SQIVND (reference sequence). The CDR3 runs 16 residues. The V end lost 7 bases, the J end lost 1 base, and 18 bases lay between the germline ends. As DNA, the CDR3 is TGTGCCAGTACCCGTGGCAGGGGCGCGGGCACAGATACGCAGTATTTT. It specifies CASTRGRGAGTDTQYF. Looking up the rest from reference TRBV19 and TRBJ2-3 gives the full variable domain: DGGITQSPKYLFRKEGQNVTLSCEQNLNHDAMYWYRQDPGQGLRLIYYSQIVNDFQKGDIAEGYSVSREKKESFPLTVTSAQKNPTAFYLCASTRGRGAGTDTQYFGPGTRLTVL.

The rearrangement links TRBV27 to TRBJ2-1; D unresolved. The CDR3 loop spans 16 amino acids. Trimming left V 5 bases short and J 5 bases short, with 19 bases between. Germline CDR1 MNHEY, CDR2 SMNVEV (reference sequence). Here the CDR3 reads CASSHHLSTPHNEQFF. As DNA, the CDR3 is TGTGCCAGCAGTCACCACCTTAGTACTCCCCACAATGAGCAGTTCTTC.

V and J are TRBV28 and TRBJ2-6; D call uncertain. Germline V lookup: CDR1 MDHEN, CDR2 SYDVKM. The CDR3 runs 15 residues. V lost 6 bases and J 0 bases, leaving 9 bases between the germline ends. CDR3 loop: CASRTPSSGANVLTF. As DNA, the CDR3 is TGTGCCAGCAGAACCCCCAGCTCTGGGGCCAACGTCCTGACTTTC.

The genes are TRBV30 and TRBJ2-5, with 9 bases aligning to TRBD2. The CDR3 extends over 16 amino acids. Germline-derived CDR1 and CDR2 are GTSNPN and SVGIG (reference sequence). After removal of 0 bases from V and 3 bases from J, the junction contained 8 bases not matched to a gene. Here the CDR3 DNA reads TGTGCCTGGAGTGTGGACGCGGGGGGGAAGAAAGAGACCCAGTACTTC. It codes for CAWSVDAGGKKETQYF.

This clone was seen a single time. This chain connects TRBV21-1 to TRBJ1-3; the table's D call, TRBD1, has no DNA check behind it. TRBV21-1 is listed as a pseudogene. This CDR3 contains 16 residues. CDR3 residues: CASSKGQVVTGNTIYF. The CDR3 coding sequence is TGTGCCAGCAGCAAAGGACAGGTGGTTACAGGAAACACCATATATTTT.

V and J are TRBV7-8 and TRBJ2-7; TRBD2 aligns across 14 bases. With 8 bases clipped from V and 7 bases from J, the junction kept 7 bases outside the gene matches. Germline CDR1 and CDR2: SGHVS and FQNEAQ. The CDR3 has 14 amino acids. CDR3: CASGLAGGIGEQYF. In DNA form, the CDR3 reads TGTGCCAGCGGACTAGCGGGGGGCATAGGGGAGCAGTACTTC. Full variable domain (outside the CDR3, taken from reference TRBV7-8 and TRBJ2-7): GAGVSQSPRYKVAKRGQDVALRCDPISGHVSLFWYQQALGQGPEFLTYFQNEAQLDKSGLPSDRFFAERPEGSVSTLKIQRTQQEDSAVYLCASGLAGGIGEQYFGPGTRLTVT.

The rearrangement joins TRBV4-3 to TRBJ2-3; the match to TRBD2 covers 11 bases. After removal of 3 bases from V and 2 bases from J, the junction contained 7 bases not matched to a gene. Germline V lookup: CDR1 LGHNA, CDR2 YSLEER. The CDR3 is 17 amino acids. The CDR3 sequence: CASSQGPLAGDTDTQYF. The CDR3, as DNA: TGCGCCAGCAGCCAGGGACCACTAGCGGGGGACACAGATACGCAGTATTTT.

The chain joins TRBV10-3 to TRBJ1-5; tentative D call: TRBD1 (6 bases). Trimming stripped 10 bases from V and 4 bases from J, with 14 bases between. This CDR3 is built from 13 residues. From germline, CDR1 is ENHRY and CDR2 SYGVKD. The CDR3 loop is CASTGMGNQPQHF. DNA for the CDR3: TGTGCCAGCACAGGGATGGGTAATCAGCCCCAGCATTTT.